This T cell receptor beta chain was retrieved from a study of response to subunit inactivated influenza vaccine. This clonotype was seen more than once but under ten times. Trimming at V came to 0 bases and at J to 8 bases, leaving 6 bases not matched to a gene. This CDR3 is built from 14 residues. A single record per CDR3 protein comes from TCRdb applying MiXCR to the RT-PCR reads. The sample contains 150,000 to 200,000 distinct CDR3 sequences, approximately 12% of which appear only once. The sample also formed part of further work on T cells expressing NK-cell markers. This second report adds: UMIs were included in TCR beta cDNA generated by 5'RACE template switching. About six of the donors carried dominant NKG2C+ clonotypes that took up 1.0-7.0% of their CD8+ T cells. Clones of NKG2C+ T cells that had expanded were of unclear HCMV specificity.

The starting material was CD8+ T cells sorted from PBMCs, obtained 11 to 12 days after vaccination. The source of this sequence is a man aged 50-60 years who received an inactivated influenza vaccine. The chain couples TRBV12-3 or TRBV12-4 to TRBJ1-1; 7 positions match TRBD1. CDR3 in DNA: TGTGCCAGCAGTTTAGCCCAGACAGGGCGCGAAGCTTTCTTT. It encodes CASSLAQTGREAFF.